Below are 28 T cell receptor beta chains sequenced from a single sample in a study of blood T cell repertoires in COVID-19. Generated by immunoSEQ multiplex PCR, the TCRdb table keeps only in-frame clones and is missing some. Counted here are 130,000 to 150,000 clones, approximately 87% occurring once; the ten biggest clones make up 4% to 4.5%. Specimen: peripheral blood. These receptors originate from a woman in her thirties or forties with acute or convalescent COVID-19.

The genes are TRBV9 and TRBJ2-5; 10 bases are a match to TRBD1. The CDR3 loop spans 15 amino acids. The V and J ends lost 1 base and 3 bases, in that order; junction bases with no gene match: 3. Per the germline V gene, CDR1 is SGDLS and CDR2 is YYNGEE. The DNA for the CDR3 is TGTGCCAGCAGCGTAAGGGACAGGGGAAAAGAGACCCAGTACTTC. Protein product: CASSVRDRGKETQYF.

This clone appeared a few times. The rearrangement links TRBV27 to TRBJ1-1, with 10 bases aligning to TRBD1. Per germline, CDR1 MNHEY and CDR2 SMNVEV (reference sequence). The CDR3 consists of 15 residues. J was trimmed by 3 bases and V by 7 bases; bases with no gene match: 8. The CDR3 coding sequence is TGTGCCAGCACTCTGACAGGGGGCGCTCACACTGAAGCTTTCTTT. Its translation is CASTLTGGAHTEAFF.

The chain couples TRBV7-2 to TRBJ2-1; 11 bases map to TRBD2. With V trimmed by 4 bases and J by 7 bases, 6 bases remained unmatched. CDR3 size: 15 residues. The germline V gene has CDR1 SGHTA and CDR2 FQGNSA. CDR3 bases: TGTGCCAGCAGCTCAACTAGCGGGAGAGGGAATGAGCAGTTCTTC. Its translation is CASSSTSGRGNEQFF.

The gene calls are TRBV29-1 and TRBJ2-5, with 7 bases identical to TRBD2. Germline trimming cut 8 bases from V and 4 bases from J; bases unmatched to any gene: 13. From germline, CDR1 is SQVTM and CDR2 ANQGSEA. The CDR3 totals 14 residues. The CDR3 region has the DNA TGCAGCTTCCTCCCCGGGGGGAATGGAGAGACCCAGTACTTC. As protein: CSFLPGGNGETQYF.

The gene calls are TRBV19 and TRBJ1-1; 8 bases are a match to TRBD1. The CDR3 is made up of 13 amino acids. The germline gives CDR1 LNHDA, CDR2 SQIVND (reference sequence). J gave up 6 bases and V 3 bases, and 3 bases lay outside the gene matches. CDR3 DNA sequence: TGTGCCAGTAGTATCCAGACAGGGGCTGAAGCTTTCTTT. Its translation is CASSIQTGAEAFF.

In this sample, this clone turned up once. CDR3 in amino acids: CASSSRGLALPDEHTQYF. CDR3 nucleotide sequence: TGCGCCAGCAGCTCGAGGGGACTAGCTCTACCTGATGAACATACGCAGTATTTT. The chain combines TRBV5-1 with TRBJ2-3, with 9 bases aligning to TRBD2. V gave up 3 bases and J gave up 7 bases; unmatched junction bases: 18. CDR1 is SGHRS and CDR2 is YFSETQ in the germline V gene. CDR3 length: 18 amino acids.

V usage is TRBV10-3 and J usage is TRBJ1-2, with D tentatively TRBD1 (5 bases). This CDR3 contains 11 residues. Germline CDR1 is ENHRY and CDR2 is SYGVKD. V was cut by 3 bases and J by 7 bases, with 6 bases left in between. The CDR3 nucleotides read TGTGCCATCAGTGACAGGGCTGGCTACACCTTC. Translated: CAISDRAGYTF.

The chain is built from TRBV4-2 and TRBJ1-1; 10 bases map to TRBD1. The V gene end was trimmed by 8 bases and the J gene end by 8 bases; junction bases not matched to a gene: 11. Germline-derived CDR1 and CDR2 are LGHNA and YNFKEQ. The CDR3 has 14 amino acids. This CDR3 reads CASSTEGQGTEAFF. The CDR3 DNA is TGTGCCAGCTCCACCGAGGGACAGGGGACGGAAGCTTTCTTT.

The chain links TRBV10-3 to TRBJ1-6; D is uncertain. The CDR3 has 13 residues. Trimming stripped 7 bases from V and 6 bases from J, with 10 bases between. Germline lookup yields CDR1 ENHRY and CDR2 SYGVKD. The CDR3, as DNA: TGTGCCATCACAGGCGTCTTTAATTCACCCCTCCACTTT. Its translation: CAITGVFNSPLHF.

The chain recombines TRBV6-2 or TRBV6-3 with TRBJ2-3, with D possibly being TRBD2 (6 bases). Germline CDR1 reads MNHEY; CDR2 reads SVGEGT. There are 16 residues in the CDR3. Trimming shortened V by 2 bases and J by 2 bases, and 14 bases separated the two germline ends. This CDR3 reads CASSYGGSRYTDTQYF. The CDR3 DNA follows: TGTGCCAGCAGTTACGGGGGGTCACGGTACACAGATACGCAGTATTTT.

This clone has only one observation. The V call is TRBV3-1 (or the pseudogene TRBV3-2), the J call TRBJ1-5, with D perhaps TRBD1 (6 bases). Trimming took 6 bases from V and 3 from J, leaving 12 bases between them. Per the germline V gene, CDR1 is LGHDT and CDR2 is YNNKEL (reference sequence). The CDR3 extends over 14 amino acids. This CDR3 reads CASSAGQSNQPQHF. The CDR3 DNA follows: TGTGCCAGCAGTGCCGGACAGTCCAATCAGCCCCAGCATTTT.

The rearrangement uses TRBV4-3 and TRBJ1-6; 9 nucleotides match TRBD1. This CDR3 has 19 residues. V lost 6 bases, J lost 7 bases, and 19 bases stayed unmatched. CDR1 and CDR2 (germline): LGHNA, YSLEER. The CDR3 nucleotides are TGCGCCAGCAGTCCAGGGACAGGGTGGATCGATGGGTCGAATTCACCCCTCCACTTT. As protein: CASSPGTGWIDGSNSPLHF.

This clone has at least ten counts. This CDR3 is missing its conserved last phenylalanine or tryptophan, likely due to a read error. The limits of the CDR3 on the DNA are not certain, so only TCRdb's listed CDR3 is given. V gene TRBV6-6 combines with J gene TRBJ2-7; the DNA was not used to check the table's D call, TRBD1. The CDR3 has 15 residues if both end residues are counted. Germline assignment: CDR1 MNHNY and CDR2 SVGAGI (reference sequence). The CDR3 protein is CASSYSESDSGAGSY.

This clone showed up just once. The chain combines TRBV15 with TRBJ2-7, with 7 bases fitting TRBD2. The CDR3 covers 15 residues. CDR1 and CDR2 from the germline V gene are LNHNV and YYDKDF (reference sequence). With V trimmed by 0 bases and J by 5 bases, 7 bases remained unmatched. The CDR3 sequence is CATSRDGGVTNEQYF. CDR3 sequence (DNA): TGTGCCACCAGCAGAGATGGGGGGGTCACCAACGAGCAGTACTTC.

This clone has just one count. The chain couples TRBV10-1 to TRBJ2-7, with 10 bases matching TRBD2. J was trimmed by 3 bases and V by 0 bases; bases with no gene match: 5. The germline V gene encodes CDR1 WNHNN and CDR2 SYGVQD (reference sequence). The CDR3 is 16 amino acids. This chain's CDR3 is CASSESGTSVDYEQYF. CDR3 in DNA: TGCGCCAGCAGTGAGTCGGGGACTAGCGTTGACTACGAGCAGTACTTC.

The V gene is TRBV19, the J gene TRBJ1-1; 10 bases agree with TRBD1. The CDR3 runs to 15 residues. With 2 bases clipped from V and 4 bases from J, the junction kept 4 bases outside the gene matches. CDR1 and CDR2 (germline): LNHDA, SQIVND (reference sequence). The CDR3 nucleotides are TGTGCCAGTAGTATAATGAGGGACAGGGGCACTGAAGCTTTCTTT. Encoded protein: CASSIMRDRGTEAFF. Looking up the rest from reference TRBV19 and TRBJ1-1 gives the full variable domain: DGGITQSPKYLFRKEGQNVTLSCEQNLNHDAMYWYRQDPGQGLRLIYYSQIVNDFQKGDIAEGYSVSREKKESFPLTVTSAQKNPTAFYLCASSIMRDRGTEAFFGQGTRLTVV.

This chain joins TRBV18 and TRBJ2-5; tentatively, D is TRBD2 (6 bases). The CDR3 has 14 residues. Germline V gives CDR1 KGHSH, CDR2 LQKENI. With 5 bases removed from V and 6 bases from J, the gap between germline ends came to 16 bases. CDR3 sequence reads: CASSSTSGLQTQYF. CDR3 nucleotides: TGTGCCAGCTCATCGACTAGTGGCTTGCAGACCCAGTACTTC.

The chain recombines TRBV6-5 with TRBJ1-2; tentative D call: TRBD1 (5 bases). The germline V gene has CDR1 MNHEY and CDR2 SVGAGI. CDR3 length: 11 amino acids. With 2 bases removed from V and 8 bases from J, the gap between germline ends came to 6 bases. Here the CDR3 reads CASSYGAGYTF. The CDR3 nucleotides are TGTGCCAGCAGTTACGGGGCGGGCTACACCTTC.

This clone was detected a few times. The rearrangement joins TRBV14 to TRBJ1-6; 9 bases match TRBD1. V dropped 3 bases and J dropped 9; count of bases not matched to a gene: 9. CDR3 size: 16 residues. Germline CDR1 is SGHDN and CDR2 is FVKESK. The CDR3 nucleotides are TGTGCCAGCAGCCATCCCGAGCACAGGGGGCTTTCACCCCTCCACTTT. This gives the protein CASSHPEHRGLSPLHF. The full variable domain, its missing parts supplied by reference TRBV14 and TRBJ1-6, is EAGVTQFPSHSVIEKGQTVTLRCDPISGHDNLYWYRRVMGKEIKFLLHFVKESKQDESGMPNNRFLAERTGGTYSTLKVQPAELEDSGVYFCASSHPEHRGLSPLHFGNGTRLTVT.

V is TRBV6-4 and J is TRBJ2-3, with 10 bases identical to TRBD2. Germline V gene lookup returns CDR1 MRHNA and CDR2 SNTAGT. This CDR3 is 15 amino acids long. V was pared by 2 bases and J by 1 base, with 0 bases of the junction left unmatched. The CDR3 DNA follows: TGTGCCAGCAGTGACGGGACTAGCGGCACAGATACGCAGTATTTT. Amino acids: CASSDGTSGTDTQYF.

The V gene is TRBV5-1, the J gene TRBJ2-3; D is possibly TRBD2 (6 bases). The germline V and J ends were trimmed by 4 bases and 3 bases, with 12 bases remaining between them. The CDR3 is 14 amino acids. Looked up from germline, CDR1 is SGHRS and CDR2 is YFSETQ. Here the CDR3 DNA reads TGCGCCAGCAGCCCCACGGCGGGAACAGATACGCAGTATTTT. Protein: CASSPTAGTDTQYF.

The chain employs TRBV5-1 and TRBJ1-2, with 8 bases aligning to TRBD1. The CDR3 loop spans 17 amino acids. Unmatched junction bases numbered 20, after V lost 5 bases and J lost 8 bases. Germline loops: CDR1 SGHRS, CDR2 YFSETQ. This CDR3 reads CASRERSGSGQAEGYTF. In DNA form, the CDR3 reads TGCGCCAGCAGGGAGCGATCAGGATCGGGACAGGCGGAGGGCTACACCTTC.

The chain employs TRBV7-2 and TRBJ2-5, with 12 bases matching TRBD2. CDR1 and CDR2 from the germline V gene are SGHTA and FQGNSA. Losses at the gene ends were 3 bases for V and 7 bases for J; bases not matched to a gene: 6. The CDR3 is made up of 15 amino acids. The CDR3 DNA follows: TGTGCCAGCAGCTTGGCTAGCGGGGGGGCCACGACCCAGTACTTC. Translated: CASSLASGGATTQYF.

The rearrangement uses TRBV19 and TRBJ1-3; 7 bases are shared with TRBD1. The junction had 3 bases not matched to a gene; V was cut back by 4 bases and J by 3 bases. CDR1 and CDR2 (germline): LNHDA, SQIVND (reference sequence). This CDR3 has 14 amino acids. The CDR3 nucleotides are TGTGCCAGTAGTAGCGACAGGGTTGGAAACACCATATATTTT. Translation gives CASSSDRVGNTIYF.

This clone was counted between two and nine times. V and J are TRBV12-3 or TRBV12-4 and TRBJ2-7; 7 nucleotides line up with TRBD2. With V trimmed by 4 bases and J by 7 bases, 7 bases remained unmatched. CDR3 length equals 13 residues. The CDR3 loop is CASSWTRKGEQYF. CDR3 DNA: TGTGCCAGCAGTTGGACTAGGAAGGGAGAGCAGTACTTC.

The J gene is TRBJ2-2, the V gene TRBV7-3; D might be TRBD1 (5 bases). CDR1 and CDR2 from the germline V gene are SGHTA and FQGTGA. V lost 2 bases and J lost 4, with 14 bases in between. The CDR3 sequence is 16 residues long. CDR3 sequence: CASSLWGSQSTGELFF. Here the CDR3 DNA reads TGTGCCAGCAGCTTATGGGGCAGCCAGAGCACCGGGGAGCTGTTTTTT.

This chain links TRBV7-2 with TRBJ2-3; 8 positions match TRBD2. Germline V CDR1 and CDR2: SGHTA, FQGNSA. CDR3 length: 19 residues. V trimming: 3 bases; J trimming: 2 bases; junction bases outside the gene matches: 16. This chain's CDR3 is CASSFRLAGHGEATDTQYF. Written as DNA, the CDR3 is TGTGCCAGCAGCTTCCGGCTAGCGGGCCATGGGGAGGCCACAGATACGCAGTATTTT.

The chain joins TRBV5-1 to TRBJ1-1; possibly TRBD1 for D (5 bases). The CDR3 extends over 15 amino acids. CDR1 SGHRS and CDR2 YFSETQ come from the germline V gene. V was pared by 0 bases and J by 2 bases, with 11 bases between. The CDR3 here is CASSLVGRVNTEAFF. Written as DNA, the CDR3 is TGCGCCAGCAGCTTGGTGGGCAGGGTAAACACTGAAGCTTTCTTT. The full variable domain, in which reference TRBV5-1 and TRBJ1-1 provide the parts outside the CDR3, is KAGVTQTPRYLIKTRGQQVTLSCSPISGHRSVSWYQQTPGQGLQFLFEYFSETQRNKGNFPGRFSGRQFSNSRSEMNVSTLELGDSALYLCASSLVGRVNTEAFFGQGTRLTVV.